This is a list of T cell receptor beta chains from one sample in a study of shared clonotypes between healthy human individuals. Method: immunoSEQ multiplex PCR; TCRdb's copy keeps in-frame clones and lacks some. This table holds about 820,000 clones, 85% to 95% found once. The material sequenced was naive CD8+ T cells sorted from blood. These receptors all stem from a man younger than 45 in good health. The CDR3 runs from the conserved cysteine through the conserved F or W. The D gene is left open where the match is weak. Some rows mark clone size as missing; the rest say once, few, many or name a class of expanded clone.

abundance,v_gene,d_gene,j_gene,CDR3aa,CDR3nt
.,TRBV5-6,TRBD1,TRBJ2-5,CASSLVLGQGDQETQYF,TGTGCCAGCAGCTTGGTCTTAGGACAGGGGGACCAAGAGACCCAGTACTTC
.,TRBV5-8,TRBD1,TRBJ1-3,CASSLGRDRVRVSGNTIYF,TGTGCCAGCAGCTTAGGCCGGGACAGGGTGAGGGTCTCTGGAAACACCATATATTTT
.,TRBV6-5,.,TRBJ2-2,CASSYDSTGELFF,TGTGCCAGCAGTTACGACAGCACCGGGGAGCTGTTTTTT
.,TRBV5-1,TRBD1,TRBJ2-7,CASTAGDSSGYEQYF,TGCGCCAGCACCGCAGGGGACAGCAGCGGCTACGAGCAGTACTTC
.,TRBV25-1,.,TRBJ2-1,CASSEGGARSYNEQFF,TGTGCCAGCAGTGAGGGGGGGGCTCGATCCTACAATGAGCAGTTCTTC
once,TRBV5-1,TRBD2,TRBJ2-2,CASSSPGGVPGELFF,TGCGCCAGCAGCTCCCCGGGGGGAGTACCCGGGGAGCTGTTTTTT
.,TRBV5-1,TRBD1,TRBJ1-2,CASSPQGGTGGAGDYGYTF,TGCGCCAGCAGCCCCCAGGGCGGGACAGGGGGCGCCGGGGACTATGGCTACACCTTC
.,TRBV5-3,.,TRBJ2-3,CARRPRQTDTQYF,TGTGCCAGAAGGCCCCGACAGACCGATACGCAGTATTTT
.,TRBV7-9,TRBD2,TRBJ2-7,CASTPLRGLAPYEQYF,TGTGCCAGCACCCCCCTGCGGGGACTAGCTCCCTACGAGCAGTACTTC
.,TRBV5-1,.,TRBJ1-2,CASSLTDSASYGYTF,TGCGCCAGCAGCTTAACTGACAGCGCAAGCTATGGCTACACCTTC
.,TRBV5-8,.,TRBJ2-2,CASSAGTGGVTGELFF,TGTGCCAGCAGCGCCGGAACAGGGGGGGTCACCGGGGAGCTGTTTTTT
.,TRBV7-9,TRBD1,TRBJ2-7,CASSLWDSYEQYF,TGTGCCAGCAGCTTATGGGACAGCTACGAGCAGTACTTC
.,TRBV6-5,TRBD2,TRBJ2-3,CASSRLAGTDTQYF,TGTGCCAGCAGTCGACTAGCGGGCACAGATACGCAGTATTTT
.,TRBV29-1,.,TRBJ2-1,CSVSPGTAIGGEQFF,TGCAGCGTCTCTCCCGGGACCGCGATTGGGGGTGAGCAGTTCTTC
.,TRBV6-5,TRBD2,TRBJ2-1,CASSSGGHVDNEQFF,TGTGCCAGCAGTTCGGGAGGACATGTGGACAATGAGCAGTTCTTC
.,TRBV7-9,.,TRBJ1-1,CASSTLDEKGAEAFF,TGTGCCAGCAGCACCTTGGACGAAAAGGGGGCTGAAGCTTTCTTT
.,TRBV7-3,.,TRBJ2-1,CASSFFPGADEQFF,TGTGCCAGCAGCTTTTTTCCGGGTGCGGATGAGCAGTTCTTC
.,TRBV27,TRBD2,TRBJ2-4,CASSFRLAGVKNIQYF,TGTGCCAGCAGTTTTCGACTAGCGGGAGTTAAAAACATTCAGTACTTC
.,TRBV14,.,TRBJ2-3,CASSHSLTGGTDTQYF,TGTGCCAGCAGCCATAGTTTGACGGGAGGCACAGATACGCAGTATTTT
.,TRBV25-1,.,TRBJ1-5,CASSGTGLQPQHF,TGTGCCAGCAGTGGGACGGGCCTGCAGCCCCAGCATTTT
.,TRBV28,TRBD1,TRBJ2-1,CATEAGGFYNEQFF,TGTGCCACCGAAGCAGGGGGCTTCTACAATGAGCAGTTCTTC
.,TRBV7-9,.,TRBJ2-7,CASSPVQGYEQYF,TGTGCCAGCAGCCCCGTACAGGGCTACGAGCAGTACTTC
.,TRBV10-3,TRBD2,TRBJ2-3,CAISERGLAGVTDTQYF,TGTGCCATCAGTGAGCGCGGACTAGCGGGAGTTACAGATACGCAGTATTTT
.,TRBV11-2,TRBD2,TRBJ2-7,CASSLDSGTFYEQYF,TGTGCCAGCAGCTTAGACAGCGGGACTTTCTACGAGCAGTACTTC
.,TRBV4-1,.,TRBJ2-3,CASSQRFQGTDTQYF,TGCGCCAGCAGCCAAAGATTCCAAGGCACAGATACGCAGTATTTT
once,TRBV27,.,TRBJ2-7,CASSGRYEQYF,TGTGCCAGCAGCGGTCGGTACGAGCAGTACTTC
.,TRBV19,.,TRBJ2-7,CASSAPLTYEQYF,TGTGCCAGTAGCGCTCCGCTGACCTACGAGCAGTACTTC
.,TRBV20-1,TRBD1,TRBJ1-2,CSAPTGEGYTF,TGCAGTGCGCCCACAGGGGAGGGCTACACCTTC
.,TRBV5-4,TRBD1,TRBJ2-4,CASSWDRDFKNIQYF,TGTGCCAGCAGCTGGGACAGGGACTTTAAAAACATTCAGTACTTC
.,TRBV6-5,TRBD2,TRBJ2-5,CASGLAGQETQYF,TGTGCCAGCGGACTAGCGGGACAAGAGACCCAGTACTTC
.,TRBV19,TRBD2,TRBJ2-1,CASTLVAGDFLGYNEQFF,TGTGCCAGTACCCTCGTAGCGGGGGACTTCCTGGGATACAATGAGCAGTTCTTC
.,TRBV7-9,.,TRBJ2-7,CASSRLRGGVYEQYF,TGTGCCAGCAGCCGACTACGAGGGGGGGTGTACGAGCAGTACTTC
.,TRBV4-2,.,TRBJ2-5,CASSQDGGAEETQYF,TGTGCCAGCAGCCAAGATGGCGGAGCCGAGGAGACCCAGTACTTC
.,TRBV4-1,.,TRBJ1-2,CASSQVRGNYGYTF,TGCGCCAGCAGCCAAGTCAGGGGAAACTATGGCTACACCTTC
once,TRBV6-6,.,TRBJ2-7,CASSYSPGLFSYEQYF,TGTGCCAGCAGTTACTCTCCCGGCTTATTCTCCTACGAGCAGTACTTC
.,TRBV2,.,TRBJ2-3,CAIPGGRSSTDTQYF,TGTGCCATTCCCGGAGGGAGGTCTAGCACAGATACGCAGTATTTT
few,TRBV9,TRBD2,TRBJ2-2,CASSAGLAGSANTGELFF,TGTGCCAGCAGCGCGGGACTAGCGGGGAGCGCGAACACCGGGGAGCTGTTTTTT
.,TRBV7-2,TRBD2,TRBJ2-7,CASSSPGLVYEQYF,TGTGCCAGCAGCTCACCGGGACTAGTCTACGAGCAGTACTTC
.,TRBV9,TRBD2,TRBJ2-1,CASSGTSGRLNEQFF,TGTGCCAGCAGCGGGACTAGCGGGAGGTTAAATGAGCAGTTCTTC
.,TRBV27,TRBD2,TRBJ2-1,CASTYGASGSYEQFF,TGTGCCAGCACCTACGGCGCTAGCGGGAGCTATGAGCAGTTCTTC
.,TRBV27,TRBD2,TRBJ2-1,CASSELGGRMGNEQFF,TGTGCCAGCAGTGAGTTAGGCGGGAGGATGGGGAATGAGCAGTTCTTC
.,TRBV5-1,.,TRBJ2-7,CASSSRLDSGPYEQYF,TGCGCCAGCAGCTCCAGACTGGATAGCGGACCCTACGAGCAGTACTTC
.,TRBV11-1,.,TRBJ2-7,CASSFSSYEQYF,TGTGCCAGCAGCTTTAGCTCCTACGAGCAGTACTTC
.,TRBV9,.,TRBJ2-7,CASSVEGRSYEQYF,TGTGCCAGCAGCGTAGAGGGCAGAAGCTACGAGCAGTACTTC
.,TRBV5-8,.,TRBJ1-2,CASINSPIYGYTF,TGTGCCAGCATCAATTCACCAATTTATGGCTACACCTTC
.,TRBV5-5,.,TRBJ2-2,CASSLPGTGELFF,TGTGCCAGCAGCTTGCCCGGCACCGGGGAGCTGTTTTTT
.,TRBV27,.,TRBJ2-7,CASSLSFSSYEQYF,TGTGCCAGCAGTTTATCCTTCAGCTCCTACGAGCAGTACTTC
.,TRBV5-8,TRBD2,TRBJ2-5,CASSTGLAGGETQYF,TGTGCCAGCAGCACCGGACTAGCGGGAGGAGAGACCCAGTACTTC
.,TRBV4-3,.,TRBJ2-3,CASSYGLSSRGTDTQYF,TGCGCCAGCAGCTACGGACTTTCCTCAAGGGGCACAGATACGCAGTATTTT
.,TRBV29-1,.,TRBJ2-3,CSVDDGVRTDTQYF,TGCAGCGTTGATGACGGAGTCAGGACAGATACGCAGTATTTT
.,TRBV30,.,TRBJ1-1,CAWSVPEVNTEAFF,TGTGCCTGGAGTGTACCGGAGGTGAACACTGAAGCTTTCTTT
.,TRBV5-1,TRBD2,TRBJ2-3,CASSETSGYTDTQYF,TGCGCCAGCAGCGAAACTAGCGGGTACACAGATACGCAGTATTTT
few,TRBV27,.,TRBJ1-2,CASSDLGVDGYTF,TGTGCCAGCAGCGACTTAGGGGTGGATGGCTACACCTTC
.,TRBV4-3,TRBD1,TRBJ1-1,CASSQVSQGEIMNTEAFF,TGCGCCAGCAGCCAAGTCAGCCAGGGGGAAATCATGAACACTGAAGCTTTCTTT
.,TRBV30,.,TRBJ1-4,CAWAFVGPEELFF,TGTGCCTGGGCGTTCGTCGGGCCCGAAGAACTGTTTTTT
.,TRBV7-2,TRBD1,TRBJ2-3,CASSSGQGADTQYF,TGTGCCAGCAGTTCAGGACAGGGGGCAGATACGCAGTATTTT
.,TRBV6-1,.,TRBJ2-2,CASWGTGELFF,TGTGCCAGCTGGGGAACCGGGGAGCTGTTTTTT
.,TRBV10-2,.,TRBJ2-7,CASRGGAVTYEQYF,TGCGCCAGCAGAGGAGGAGCAGTGACCTACGAGCAGTACTTC
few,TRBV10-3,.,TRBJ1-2,CAISPQGRGYTF,TGTGCCATCAGTCCCCAGGGGCGAGGCTACACCTTC
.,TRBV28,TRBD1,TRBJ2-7,CASSSVRSLGQAYEQYF,TGTGCCAGCAGTTCTGTCCGTTCCTTGGGACAGGCCTACGAGCAGTACTTC